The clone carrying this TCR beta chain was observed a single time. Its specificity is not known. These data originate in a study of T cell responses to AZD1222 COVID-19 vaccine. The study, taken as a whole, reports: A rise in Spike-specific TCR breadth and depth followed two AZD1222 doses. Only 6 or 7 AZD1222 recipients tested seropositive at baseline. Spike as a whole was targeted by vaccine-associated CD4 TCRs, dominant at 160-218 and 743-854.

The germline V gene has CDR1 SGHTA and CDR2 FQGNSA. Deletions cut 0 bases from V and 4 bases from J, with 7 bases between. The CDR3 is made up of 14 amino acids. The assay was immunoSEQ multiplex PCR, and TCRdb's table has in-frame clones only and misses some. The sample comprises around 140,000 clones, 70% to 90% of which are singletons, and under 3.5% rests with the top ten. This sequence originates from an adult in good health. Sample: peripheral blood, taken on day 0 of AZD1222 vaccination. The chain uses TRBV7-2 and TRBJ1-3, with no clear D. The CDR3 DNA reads TGTGCCAGCAGCTTAGCAGGGTCCGGAAACACCATATATTTT. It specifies CASSLAGSGNTIYF.